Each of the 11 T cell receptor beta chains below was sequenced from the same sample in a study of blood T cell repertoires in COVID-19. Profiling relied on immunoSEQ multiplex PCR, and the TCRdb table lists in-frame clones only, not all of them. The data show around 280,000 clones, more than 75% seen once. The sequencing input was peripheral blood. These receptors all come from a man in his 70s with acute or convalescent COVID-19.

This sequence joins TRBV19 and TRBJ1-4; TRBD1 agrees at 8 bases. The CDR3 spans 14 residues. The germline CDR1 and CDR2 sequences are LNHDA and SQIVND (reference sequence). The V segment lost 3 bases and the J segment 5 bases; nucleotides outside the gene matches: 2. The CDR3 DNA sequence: TGTGCCAGTAGTATCGGGACAGGCAATGAAAAACTGTTTTTT. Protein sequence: CASSIGTGNEKLFF.

The CDR3: CASSLYSNEQFF. The CDR3 region has the DNA TGTGCCAGCAGTTTATACAGCAATGAGCAGTTCTTC. The V call is TRBV12-3 or TRBV12-4, the J call TRBJ2-1; D remains unclear. This CDR3 has 12 residues. Trimming stripped 2 bases from V and 6 bases from J, with 5 bases between.

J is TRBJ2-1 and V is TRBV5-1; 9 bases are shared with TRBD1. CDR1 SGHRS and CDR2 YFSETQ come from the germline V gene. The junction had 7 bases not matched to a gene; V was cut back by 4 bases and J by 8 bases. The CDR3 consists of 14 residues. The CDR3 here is CASSPGQGTHEQFF. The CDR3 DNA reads TGCGCCAGCAGCCCGGGACAGGGTACACATGAGCAGTTCTTC.

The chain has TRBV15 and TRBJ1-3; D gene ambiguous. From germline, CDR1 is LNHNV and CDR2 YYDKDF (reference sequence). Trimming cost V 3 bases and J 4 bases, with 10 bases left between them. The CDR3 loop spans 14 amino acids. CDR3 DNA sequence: TGTGCCACCAGCAGGGCCCTTTGGGGAAACACCATATATTTT. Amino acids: CATSRALWGNTIYF. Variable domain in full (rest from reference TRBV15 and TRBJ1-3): DAMVIQNPRYQVTQFGKPVTLSCSQTLNHNVMYWYQQKSSQAPKLLFHYYDKDFNNEADTPDNFQSRRPNTSFCFLDIRSPGLGDTAMYLCATSRALWGNTIYFGEGSWLTVV.

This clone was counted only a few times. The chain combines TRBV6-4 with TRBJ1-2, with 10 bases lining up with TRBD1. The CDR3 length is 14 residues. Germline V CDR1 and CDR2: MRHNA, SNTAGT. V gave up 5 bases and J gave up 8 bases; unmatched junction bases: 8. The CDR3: CASSPTGGLGGYTF. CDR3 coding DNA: TGTGCCAGCAGTCCGACAGGGGGCCTAGGAGGCTACACCTTC.

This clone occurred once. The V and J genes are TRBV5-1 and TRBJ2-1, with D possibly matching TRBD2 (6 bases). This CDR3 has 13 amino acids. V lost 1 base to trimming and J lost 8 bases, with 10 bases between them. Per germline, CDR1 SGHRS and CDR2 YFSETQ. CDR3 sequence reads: CASSLIPGDEQFF. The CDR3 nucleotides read TGCGCCAGCAGCTTGATACCGGGGGATGAGCAGTTCTTC.

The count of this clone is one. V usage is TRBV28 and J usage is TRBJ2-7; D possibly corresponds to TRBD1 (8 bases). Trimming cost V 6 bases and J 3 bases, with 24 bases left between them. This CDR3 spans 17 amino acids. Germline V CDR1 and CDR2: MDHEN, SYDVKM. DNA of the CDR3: TGTGCCAGCAGCGCAGGGGACCAGGGGGCGGGAGTCTACGAGCAGTACTTC. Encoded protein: CASSAGDQGAGVYEQYF.

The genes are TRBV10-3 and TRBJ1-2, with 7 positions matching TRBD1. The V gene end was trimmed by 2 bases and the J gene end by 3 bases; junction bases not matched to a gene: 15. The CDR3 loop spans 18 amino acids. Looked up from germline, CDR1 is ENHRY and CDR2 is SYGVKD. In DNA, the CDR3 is TGTGCCATCAGTGAGCCCAAGCAGGGGGGAAATAACGACTATGGCTACACCTTC. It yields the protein CAISEPKQGGNNDYGYTF.

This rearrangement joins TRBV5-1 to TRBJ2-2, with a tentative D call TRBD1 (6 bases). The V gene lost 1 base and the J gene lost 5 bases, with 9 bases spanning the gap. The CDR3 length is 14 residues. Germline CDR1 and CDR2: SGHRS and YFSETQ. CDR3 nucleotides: TGCGCCAGCAGCTTGAAGGGGGAAACCGGGGAGCTGTTTTTT. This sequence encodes CASSLKGETGELFF. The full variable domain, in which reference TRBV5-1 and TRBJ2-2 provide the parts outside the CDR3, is KAGVTQTPRYLIKTRGQQVTLSCSPISGHRSVSWYQQTPGQGLQFLFEYFSETQRNKGNFPGRFSGRQFSNSRSEMNVSTLELGDSALYLCASSLKGETGELFFGEGSRLTVL.

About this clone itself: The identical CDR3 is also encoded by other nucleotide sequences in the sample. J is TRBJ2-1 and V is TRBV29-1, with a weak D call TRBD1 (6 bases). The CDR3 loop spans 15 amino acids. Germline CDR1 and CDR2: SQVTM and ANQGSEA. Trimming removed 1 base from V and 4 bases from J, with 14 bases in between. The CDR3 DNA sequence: TGCAGCGTTGAAGGTGGCCGGGACACTTACAATGAGCAGTTCTTC. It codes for CSVEGGRDTYNEQFF.

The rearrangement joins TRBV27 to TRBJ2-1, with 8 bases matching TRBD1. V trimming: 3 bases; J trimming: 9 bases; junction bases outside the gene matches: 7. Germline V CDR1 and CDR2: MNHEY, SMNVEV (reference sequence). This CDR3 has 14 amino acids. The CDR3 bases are TGTGCCAGCAGTTTGTTCCAGGGGGCAGGTGAGCAGTTCTTC. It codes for CASSLFQGAGEQFF.